These T cell receptor beta chains were read from a single sample in a study of T-cell reconstitution after alpha-beta-depleted transplantation in children. TCRdb called the PCR reads again in MiXCR, with one record for every CDR3 protein. This table has 700,000 to 950,000 distinct CDR3 sequences, 15% to 20% appearing once. The sample consisted of PBMCs, mostly from graft donor cells, taken 360 days after TCRalphabeta/CD19-depleted stem cell transplant. The receptors derive from a male patient younger than 18 who had a stem cell transplant for acute lymphoblastic leukemia, so the T cells may come from the graft donor. Both conserved end residues are part of each CDR3. Each record gives: D gene, clone size, J gene, V gene, CDR3 DNA, CDR3 protein. The D gene is left open where the match is weak. Only part of the rows carry a size: once, few, many, or a class if the clone is expanded.

D gene: TRBD2
clone size: many
J gene: TRBJ2-1
V gene: TRBV7-9
CDR3 DNA: TGTGCCAGCAGCACGAGGACTAGCGGGAGTAACAGGAGCTCCTACAATGAGCAGTTCTTC
CDR3 protein: CASSTRTSGSNRSSYNEQFF

D gene: .
clone size: few
J gene: TRBJ2-7
V gene: TRBV27
CDR3 DNA: TGTGCCAGCAGCCTACAGGGAGGGGGCTCCTACGAGCAGTACTTC
CDR3 protein: CASSLQGGGSYEQYF

D gene: .
clone size: few
J gene: TRBJ1-2
V gene: TRBV10-3
CDR3 DNA: TGTGCCATCAGTGAGTCCCTAAGGTTAACTAACTATGGCTACACCTTC
CDR3 protein: CAISESLRLTNYGYTF

D gene: TRBD1
clone size: few
J gene: TRBJ2-7
V gene: TRBV7-8
CDR3 DNA: TGTGCCAGCAACCCCGAGACAGGGGGCTACGAGCAGTACTTC
CDR3 protein: CASNPETGGYEQYF

D gene: .
clone size: few
J gene: TRBJ2-7
V gene: TRBV29-1
CDR3 DNA: TGCAGCGTTGTTCCAGGGAGAAGCTACGAGCAGTACTTC
CDR3 protein: CSVVPGRSYEQYF

D gene: .
clone size: many
J gene: TRBJ2-7
V gene: TRBV20-1
CDR3 DNA: TGCAGTGCTGGACAACTCGAGCAGTACTTC
CDR3 protein: CSAGQLEQYF

D gene: TRBD1
clone size: few
J gene: TRBJ1-5
V gene: TRBV12-3/TRBV12-4
CDR3 DNA: TGTGCCAGCAGTTTCGCACCAGGCAGGGGGCTTAATCAGCCCCAGCATTTT
CDR3 protein: CASSFAPGRGLNQPQHF

D gene: TRBD2
clone size: few
J gene: TRBJ2-3
V gene: TRBV4-1
CDR3 DNA: TGCGCCAGCAGCCATGAAGCGGGAGGGTCCGTAACAGATACGCAGTATTTT
CDR3 protein: CASSHEAGGSVTDTQYF

D gene: TRBD2
clone size: few
J gene: TRBJ2-3
V gene: TRBV7-2
CDR3 DNA: TGTGCCAGCAGCTCACTCGGGACTAGCGGAATCTCAGATACGCAGTATTTT
CDR3 protein: CASSSLGTSGISDTQYF

D gene: .
clone size: .
J gene: TRBJ2-5
V gene: TRBV3-1
CDR3 DNA: TGTGTCAGCATTACGGCCCCCGGAGAGACCCAGTACTTC
CDR3 protein: CVSITAPGETQYF

D gene: TRBD2
clone size: .
J gene: TRBJ2-1
V gene: TRBV5-4
CDR3 DNA: TGTGCCAGCAGCTACCTGGGGGGGAGGAATGAGCAGTTCTTC
CDR3 protein: CASSYLGGRNEQFF

D gene: .
clone size: few
J gene: TRBJ2-7
V gene: TRBV7-9
CDR3 DNA: TGTGCCAGCAGCCCCGAAGGGGTCGAGGGGGAGCAGTACTTC
CDR3 protein: CASSPEGVEGEQYF

D gene: TRBD1
clone size: .
J gene: TRBJ2-5
V gene: TRBV20-1
CDR3 DNA: TGCAGTGCCCCCCGGGACAGGGACCAAGAGACCCAGTACTTC
CDR3 protein: CSAPRDRDQETQYF

D gene: .
clone size: few
J gene: TRBJ1-1
V gene: TRBV29-1
CDR3 DNA: TGCAGCGTCGCAGTCTTTATGAACACTGAAGCTTTCTTT
CDR3 protein: CSVAVFMNTEAFF

D gene: .
clone size: few
J gene: TRBJ2-5
V gene: TRBV7-9
CDR3 DNA: TGTGCCAGCAGCCATGAACTGTTTATGGCCCAGTACTTC
CDR3 protein: CASSHELFMAQYF

D gene: .
clone size: .
J gene: TRBJ2-1
V gene: TRBV12-3/TRBV12-4
CDR3 DNA: TGTGCCAGCAGTAGAAACGGGGCTGGCAATGAGCAGTTCTTC
CDR3 protein: CASSRNGAGNEQFF

D gene: TRBD2
clone size: few
J gene: TRBJ2-7
V gene: TRBV7-9
CDR3 DNA: TGTGCCAGCAGCGAAGGACTAGCGGGAGGGCACGAGCAGTACTTC
CDR3 protein: CASSEGLAGGHEQYF

D gene: .
clone size: .
J gene: TRBJ2-1
V gene: TRBV5-1
CDR3 DNA: TGCGCCAGCAGCCGGGACATCAGCTCCTACAATGAGCAGTTCTTC
CDR3 protein: CASSRDISSYNEQFF